This TCR beta chain was sequenced for a study of blood T cell repertoires in COVID-19. The J segment lost 4 bases and the V segment lost 5 bases, leaving 7 bases of the junction unmatched. CDR1 KGHSH and CDR2 LQKENI come from the germline V gene. The CDR3 is 15 residues long. The repertoire was sequenced with immunoSEQ multiplex PCR; TCRdb's copy has only in-frame clones and lacks some. The profile shows roughly 74,000 clones, around nine tenths of them singletons. The material sequenced was peripheral blood. The chain employs TRBV18 and TRBJ2-2, with TRBD2 matching 7 bases. This clonotype originated in a woman of 80 years or more with active or convalescent COVID-19. CDR3 in DNA: TGTGCCAGCTCATACCTAGCGGCCACCACCGGGGAGCTGTTTTTT. Translating gives CASSYLAATTGELFF.